What follows are 30 T cell receptor beta chains derived from one specimen sequenced in a study of blood T cell repertoires in COVID-19. Libraries were prepared by immunoSEQ multiplex PCR; TCRdb keeps only in-frame clonotypes and omits some of them. The sample contains some 460,000 clones, about 85% of which appear only once. Sequenced input: PBMCs or T cells enriched from blood (not recorded which). Receptors were obtained from a woman between 18 and 30 years old with acute COVID-19.

This clone was seen more than once but under ten times. The CDR3 protein is CASSFEANSYEQYF. The CDR3, as DNA: TGCGCCAGCAGCTTTGAGGCCAACTCCTACGAGCAGTACTTC. This sequence joins TRBV5-1 and TRBJ2-7; D not certain. Between the trimmed V and J ends, which lost 2 bases and 0 bases, there was a span of 9 bases. The CDR3 totals 14 residues. CDR1 SGHRS and CDR2 YFSETQ come from the germline V gene.

The V and J genes are TRBV7-9 and TRBJ1-2; TRBD1 is a possible D gene (5 bases). Trimming pared 5 bases from V and 5 bases from J, leaving 12 bases between. CDR3 length equals 13 residues. Germline CDR1 SEHNR, CDR2 FQNEAQ (reference sequence). The CDR3 spells CASSPGRGYGYTF. CDR3 coding DNA: TGTGCCAGCAGCCCCGGGAGGGGTTATGGCTACACCTTC.

This clone was detected only a few times. The rearrangement uses TRBV29-1 and TRBJ2-7, with 12 bases lining up with TRBD1. CDR3 length: 14 residues. Germline-derived CDR1 and CDR2 are SQVTM and ANQGSEA. V shed 1 base and J 5 bases; nucleotides not matched to a gene: 3. The CDR3 here is CSVEGGQGANEQYF. The CDR3 DNA is TGCAGCGTTGAAGGGGGACAGGGGGCTAACGAGCAGTACTTC.

The chain is built from TRBV10-3 and TRBJ2-7; D is unresolved. CDR1 is ENHRY, CDR2 SYGVKD, per germline. Trimming removed 0 bases at V and 1 base at J, with 4 bases between. The CDR3 runs to 13 residues. The chain's CDR3 is CAISESRSYEQYF. The CDR3, as DNA: TGTGCCATCAGTGAGTCGCGGTCCTACGAGCAGTACTTC.

In its sample, this clone was seen once. V gene TRBV11-2 combines with J gene TRBJ2-7, with 9 bases lining up with TRBD1. The V segment lost 1 base and the J segment 4 bases; nucleotides outside the gene matches: 14. CDR1 and CDR2 from the germline V gene are SGHAT and FQNNGV. The CDR3 runs to 18 residues. CDR3 loop: CASSLGVFGDRVFYEQYF. The CDR3 DNA is TGTGCCAGCAGCTTAGGGGTTTTTGGGGACAGGGTATTTTACGAGCAGTACTTC.

The CDR3 DNA is TGTGCCAGCAGCCCCTGGGCCGTAAATGAAAAACTGTTTTTT. Residues: CASSPWAVNEKLFF. The chain recombines TRBV11-2 with TRBJ1-4; D remains unclear. Deletions cut 5 bases from V and 5 bases from J, with 12 bases between. CDR3 length equals 14 residues. Germline CDR1 SGHAT, CDR2 FQNNGV.

The chain uses TRBV11-2 and TRBJ2-7; 7 bases align to TRBD2. Germline CDR1 reads SGHAT; CDR2 reads FQNNGV. The CDR3 sequence is 13 residues long. V gave up 4 bases and J gave up 4 bases; unmatched junction bases: 4. Here the CDR3 DNA reads TGTGCCAGCAGCTCTAGCGGACAATACGAGCAGTACTTC. It yields the protein CASSSSGQYEQYF.

The chain employs TRBV10-3 and TRBJ1-3; D is perhaps TRBD1 (6 bases). The CDR3 has 16 residues. CDR1 is ENHRY and CDR2 is SYGVKD in the germline V gene. Trimming stripped 3 bases from V and 7 bases from J, with 19 bases between. Here the CDR3 DNA reads TGTGCCATCAGTGAAGGTGGACAGAGATATAGGAACACCATATATTTT. Amino acid sequence: CAISEGGQRYRNTIYF.

The gene calls are TRBV13 and TRBJ2-3, with D unresolved. V dropped 4 bases and J dropped 4 bases, with 15 bases sitting between them. The CDR3 consists of 15 residues. The germline gives CDR1 PRHDT, CDR2 FYEKMQ (reference sequence). This chain's CDR3 is CASSSKSAVPDTQYF. In nucleotides, the CDR3 is TGTGCCAGCAGCTCTAAAAGCGCGGTCCCAGATACGCAGTATTTT.

The chain joins TRBV11-2 to TRBJ1-4; TRBD1 matches at 8 bases. The CDR3 totals 14 residues. Germline trimming cut 5 bases from V and 7 bases from J; bases unmatched to any gene: 6. CDR1 SGHAT and CDR2 FQNNGV come from the germline V gene. The CDR3 spells CASSRGQGGEKLFF. CDR3 DNA sequence: TGTGCCAGCAGCAGAGGACAGGGCGGTGAAAAACTGTTTTTT.

This clone has only one observation. This rearrangement joins TRBV19 to TRBJ1-6; the match to TRBD1 covers 7 bases. The germline V gene encodes CDR1 LNHDA and CDR2 SQIVND (reference sequence). Trimming cost V 6 bases and J 6 bases; bases outside gene matches: 8. This CDR3 has 15 residues. The CDR3 reads CASSPNRGGNSPLHF. The CDR3 DNA sequence: TGTGCCAGTAGCCCTAACAGGGGAGGTAATTCACCCCTCCACTTT.

The genes are TRBV6-2 or TRBV6-3 and TRBJ2-1; TRBD1 might be the D (5 bases). Germline lookup yields CDR1 MNHEY and CDR2 SVGEGT. V lost 4 bases and J 4 bases, leaving 5 bases between the germline ends. This CDR3 has 12 residues. CDR3 sequence: CASSSGYNEQFF. For the CDR3, the DNA is TGTGCCAGCAGTTCAGGGTACAATGAGCAGTTCTTC.

The rearrangement links TRBV12-3 or TRBV12-4 to TRBJ1-2, with D hard to call. Trimming pared 3 bases from V and 4 bases from J, leaving 9 bases between. The CDR3 consists of 13 residues. The CDR3 nucleotides are TGTGCCAGCAGTTTGGAGAACCTCTATGGCTACACCTTC. This encodes CASSLENLYGYTF.

The V gene is TRBV27, the J gene TRBJ2-7; tentatively, D is TRBD1 (6 bases). CDR1 is MNHEY and CDR2 is SMNVEV in the germline V gene (reference sequence). The V end was cut by 3 bases, the J end by 2 bases, with 14 bases between. The CDR3 covers 15 residues. The CDR3 bases are TGTGCCAGCAGTTTTAGGCAGGGGACCGCCTACGAGCAGTACTTC. Protein: CASSFRQGTAYEQYF.

The chain employs TRBV7-2 and TRBJ2-7, with TRBD2 identical over 9 bases. Germline CDR1 and CDR2: SGHTA and FQGNSA. This CDR3 contains 14 residues. The V gene end was trimmed by 6 bases and the J gene end by 4 bases; junction bases not matched to a gene: 7. The CDR3 loop is CASSGTSLRYEQYF. CDR3 sequence (DNA): TGTGCCAGCAGTGGGACTAGCCTTCGGTACGAGCAGTACTTC.

The chain is built from TRBV3-1 (or the pseudogene TRBV3-2) and TRBJ2-1; D is ambiguous. Germline V lookup: CDR1 LGHDT, CDR2 YNNKEL (reference sequence). V was cut by 4 bases and J by 9 bases, with 13 bases left in between. The CDR3 length is 13 residues. CDR3 sequence reads: CASSPRFLPEQFF. The CDR3 bases are TGTGCCAGCAGCCCACGGTTCCTTCCTGAGCAGTTCTTC.

The CDR3 spells CASVGLAVTDTQYF. For the CDR3, the DNA is TGTGCCAGCGTAGGACTAGCGGTCACAGATACGCAGTATTTT. The chain is built from TRBV2 and TRBJ2-3; 10 positions match TRBD2. V shed 8 bases, J shed 2 bases, and the junction held 4 bases outside the gene matches. CDR1 SNHLY and CDR2 FYNNEI come from the germline V gene. The CDR3 is made up of 14 amino acids.

The chain is built from TRBV24-1 and TRBJ2-3, with D possibly TRBD2 on 6 matching bases. This CDR3 has 13 residues. Germline CDR1 KGHDR, CDR2 SFDVKD. The CDR3: CATQGGVTDTQYF. CDR3 coding DNA: TGTGCTACCCAGGGAGGTGTCACAGATACGCAGTATTTT.

This clone was seen once. V and J are TRBV5-1 and TRBJ1-3, with D tentatively TRBD1 (6 bases). The CDR3 consists of 17 residues. Trimming stripped 4 bases from V and 0 bases from J, with 17 bases between. Germline CDR1 reads SGHRS; CDR2 reads YFSETQ. CDR3 residues: CASSQDPGQYSGNTIYF. In DNA form, the CDR3 reads TGCGCCAGCAGCCAAGACCCGGGACAATACTCTGGAAACACCATATATTTT.

Concerning this clone: This sample includes further DNA sequences coding for the same CDR3. This rearrangement joins TRBV27 to TRBJ2-7, with D possibly TRBD1 on 5 matching bases. Trimming removed 5 bases from V and 4 bases from J, with 9 bases in between. This CDR3 has 12 amino acids. Germline values: CDR1 MNHEY, CDR2 SMNVEV (reference sequence). The CDR3: CASSRQGYEQYF. CDR3 DNA: TGTGCCAGCAGTCGCCAGGGATACGAGCAGTACTTC.

This chain links TRBV16 with TRBJ1-1; D ambiguous. Germline CDR1 and CDR2: KGHSY and FQNENV. Between the trimmed V and J ends, which lost 9 bases and 3 bases, there was a span of 17 bases. The length of the CDR3 is 14 residues. The CDR3 DNA reads as TGTGCCAGTAGTTATGACTGGGAGGACACTGAAGCTTTCTTT. Translation gives CASSYDWEDTEAFF. Full variable domain (outside the CDR3, taken from reference TRBV16 and TRBJ1-1): GEEVAQTPKHLVRGEGQKAKLYCAPIKGHSYVFWYQQVLKNEFKFLISFQNENVFDETGMPKERFSAKCLPNSPCSLEIQATKLEDSAVYFCASSYDWEDTEAFFGQGTRLTVV.

The rearrangement links TRBV27 to TRBJ2-6; no definite D call. V was cut by 6 bases and J by 2 bases, with 23 bases left in between. Germline V gene data show CDR1 as MNHEY and CDR2 as SMNVEV (reference sequence). The CDR3 is 19 amino acids. The CDR3 DNA follows: TGTGCCAGCAGCCCAATTGCTATGGGCTCTACGGCTGGGGCCAACGTCCTGACTTTC. Amino acids: CASSPIAMGSTAGANVLTF.

This clone has more than one count but fewer than ten. The chain links TRBV19 to TRBJ2-1; D might be TRBD1 (6 bases). Germline CDR1 reads LNHDA; CDR2 reads SQIVND (reference sequence). The CDR3 sequence is 16 residues long. The V end was cut by 1 base, the J end by 0 bases, with 10 bases between. DNA for the CDR3: TGTGCCAGTAGTATAGGGACAGAGAGCTCCTACAATGAGCAGTTCTTC. Protein product: CASSIGTESSYNEQFF.

The chain is built from TRBV4-2 and TRBJ2-7; D uncertain. The CDR3 is made up of 16 amino acids. The germline gives CDR1 LGHNA, CDR2 YNFKEQ. The V end was cut by 3 bases, the J end by 0 bases, with 15 bases between. CDR3 sequence: CASSQNIRVSSYEQYF. Here the CDR3 DNA reads TGTGCCAGCAGCCAGAACATCCGGGTCAGCTCCTACGAGCAGTACTTC.

The chain is built from TRBV18 and TRBJ2-5, with a tentative D call TRBD1 (5 bases). This CDR3 has 15 residues. Germline CDR1 and CDR2: KGHSH and LQKENI. The germline V and J ends were trimmed by 4 bases and 0 bases, with 12 bases remaining between them. CDR3 nucleotides: TGTGCCAGCTCACGCCGGGCAGGGAACCAAGAGACCCAGTACTTC. Amino acids: CASSRRAGNQETQYF. Full variable domain (remainder filled in from reference TRBV18 and TRBJ2-5): NAGVMQNPRHLVRRRGQEARLRCSPMKGHSHVYWYRQLPEEGLKFMVYLQKENIIDESGMPKERFSAEFPKEGPSILRIQQVVRGDSAAYFCASSRRAGNQETQYFGPGTRLLVL.

The chain links TRBV19 to TRBJ2-5; D is uncertain. CDR3 length: 13 residues. Trimming removed 5 bases at V and 3 bases at J, with 10 bases between. Germline loops: CDR1 LNHDA, CDR2 SQIVND (reference sequence). CDR3 nucleotides: TGTGCCAGTAGTGGTGGGCTCAAAGAGACCCAGTACTTC. It specifies CASSGGLKETQYF.

This clone has only a few counts. This sequence joins TRBV14 and TRBJ1-2, with D possibly matching TRBD1 (6 bases). Trimming stripped 0 bases from V and 6 bases from J, with 17 bases between. The germline CDR1 and CDR2 sequences are SGHDN and FVKESK. The CDR3 runs to 16 residues. The CDR3 sequence is CASSQDSLVRGDGYTF. The CDR3 nucleotides are TGTGCCAGCAGCCAAGATTCCTTGGTCAGGGGCGATGGCTACACCTTC.

V usage is TRBV5-6 and J usage is TRBJ2-1; TRBD2 agrees at 7 bases. V was pared by 2 bases and J by 3 bases, with 11 bases of the junction left unmatched. The CDR3 is made up of 17 amino acids. Germline V gives CDR1 SGHDT, CDR2 YYEEEE. The CDR3 spells CASSLLAGGEIYNEQFF. In DNA, the CDR3 is TGTGCCAGCAGCTTATTAGCGGGCGGAGAAATCTACAATGAGCAGTTCTTC.

CDR3 loop: CALLRDSFNSPLHF. The CDR3 region has the DNA TGTGCCCTATTACGGGACAGTTTTAATTCACCCCTCCACTTT. The chain joins TRBV2 to TRBJ1-6, with 7 nucleotides matching TRBD1. V lost 11 bases and J lost 6; bases outside the gene matches: 10. Germline V lookup: CDR1 SNHLY, CDR2 FYNNEI. The CDR3 runs 14 residues.

Only a few counts were recorded for this clone. This chain links TRBV28 with TRBJ2-7; the D is unclear. The V gene lost 8 bases and the J gene lost 3 bases, with 14 bases spanning the gap. There are 13 residues in the CDR3. Germline V lookup: CDR1 MDHEN, CDR2 SYDVKM. CDR3 region: CASCGQPLYEQYF. The DNA of the CDR3 is TGTGCCAGCTGTGGGCAGCCACTCTACGAGCAGTACTTC. Using reference TRBV28 and TRBJ2-7 for the parts outside the CDR3, the full variable domain is DVKVTQSSRYLVKRTGEKVFLECVQDMDHENMFWYRQDPGLGLRLIYFSYDVKMKEKGDIPEGYSVSREKKERFSLILESASTNQTSMYLCASCGQPLYEQYFGPGTRLTVT.